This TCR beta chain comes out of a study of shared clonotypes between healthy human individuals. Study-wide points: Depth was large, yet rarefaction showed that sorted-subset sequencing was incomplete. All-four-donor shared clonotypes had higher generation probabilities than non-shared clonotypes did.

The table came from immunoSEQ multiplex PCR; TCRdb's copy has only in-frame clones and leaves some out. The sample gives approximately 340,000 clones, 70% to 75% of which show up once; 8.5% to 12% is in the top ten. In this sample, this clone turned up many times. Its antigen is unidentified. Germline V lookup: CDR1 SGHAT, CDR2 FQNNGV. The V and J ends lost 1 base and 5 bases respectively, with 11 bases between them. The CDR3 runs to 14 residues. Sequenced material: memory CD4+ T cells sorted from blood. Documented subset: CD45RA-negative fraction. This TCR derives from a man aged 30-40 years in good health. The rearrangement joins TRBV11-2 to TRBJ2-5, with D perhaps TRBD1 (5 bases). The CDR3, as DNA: TGTGCCAGCAGCTTAGGGGCAGGGTACGAGACCCAGTACTTC. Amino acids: CASSLGAGYETQYF.